This is a list of T cell receptor beta chains from one sample in a study of blood T cells in healthy people across ages. TCRdb processed the 5' RACE reads anew with MiXCR; each CDR3 protein has one entry. The sample lists around 1,000,000 distinct CDR3 sequences; around two fifths were seen once. Sequencing was done on a sample of blood. The receptors here all came from a man aged 18 to 35 in good health. Each CDR3 is given with its conserved first and last residue. D genes are given only for firm matches. The size of a clone is reported for some rows only, either as once, few or many, or as a class for expanded clones.

clone size: few
D gene: -
V gene: TRBV20-1
J gene: TRBJ1-2
CDR3 protein: CSARDHTDNYGYTF
CDR3 DNA: TGCAGTGCTAGAGATCACACCGATAACTATGGCTACACCTTC

clone size: -
D gene: -
V gene: TRBV20-1
J gene: TRBJ2-1
CDR3 protein: CSARGGESYNEQFF
CDR3 DNA: TGCAGTGCTAGAGGTGGCGAGTCCTACAATGAGCAGTTCTTC

clone size: -
D gene: -
V gene: TRBV29-1
J gene: TRBJ1-2
CDR3 protein: CSVEEGWGRGYTF
CDR3 DNA: TGCAGCGTTGAGGAAGGCTGGGGTCGTGGCTACACCTTC

clone size: -
D gene: -
V gene: TRBV12-3/TRBV12-4
J gene: TRBJ1-1
CDR3 protein: CASSLVRPGGEAFF
CDR3 DNA: TGTGCCAGCAGTTTGGTCCGGCCCGGGGGTGAAGCTTTCTTT

clone size: -
D gene: -
V gene: TRBV7-8
J gene: TRBJ1-5
CDR3 protein: CASSLGGRPNQPQHF
CDR3 DNA: TGTGCCAGCAGCTTAGGCGGAAGGCCCAATCAGCCCCAGCATTTT

clone size: few
D gene: -
V gene: TRBV28
J gene: TRBJ1-1
CDR3 protein: CASSFYRTGSEREAFF
CDR3 DNA: TGTGCCAGCAGTTTTTATCGCACGGGGTCCGAACGCGAAGCTTTCTTT

clone size: few
D gene: -
V gene: TRBV20-1
J gene: TRBJ1-2
CDR3 protein: CSARENRLAANYGYTF
CDR3 DNA: TGCAGTGCTAGAGAAAACAGACTCGCAGCTAACTATGGCTACACCTTC

clone size: many
D gene: -
V gene: TRBV29-1
J gene: TRBJ2-5
CDR3 protein: CSVEPGETQYF
CDR3 DNA: TGCAGCGTTGAGCCAGGGGAGACCCAGTACTTC

clone size: few
D gene: TRBD1
V gene: TRBV12-3/TRBV12-4
J gene: TRBJ1-5
CDR3 protein: CASSLSGDRGSNQPQHF
CDR3 DNA: TGTGCCAGCAGTTTGAGTGGGGACAGGGGTAGCAATCAGCCCCAGCATTTT

clone size: -
D gene: -
V gene: TRBV12-3/TRBV12-4
J gene: TRBJ1-5
CDR3 protein: CASSFTPGNQPQHF
CDR3 DNA: TGTGCCAGCAGTTTCACTCCTGGCAATCAGCCCCAGCATTTT

clone size: few
D gene: -
V gene: TRBV27
J gene: TRBJ1-2
CDR3 protein: CASSLTAGTGDYGYTF
CDR3 DNA: TGTGCCAGCAGTCTAACTGCAGGGACGGGAGACTATGGCTACACCTTC

clone size: -
D gene: -
V gene: TRBV9
J gene: TRBJ2-2
CDR3 protein: CASSGIGRQANTGELFF
CDR3 DNA: TGTGCCAGCAGCGGAATCGGGAGACAGGCGAACACCGGGGAGCTGTTTTTT

clone size: few
D gene: TRBD1
V gene: TRBV10-3
J gene: TRBJ1-4
CDR3 protein: CAISASGGTNEKLFF
CDR3 DNA: TGTGCCATCAGTGCCTCAGGGGGGACTAATGAAAAACTGTTTTTT

clone size: few
D gene: -
V gene: TRBV12-3/TRBV12-4
J gene: TRBJ2-5
CDR3 protein: CASSFDRETQYF
CDR3 DNA: TGTGCCAGCAGTTTTGATCGGGAGACCCAGTACTTC

clone size: -
D gene: TRBD1
V gene: TRBV28
J gene: TRBJ2-1
CDR3 protein: CASNGQAYNEQFF
CDR3 DNA: TGTGCCAGCAACGGACAGGCCTACAATGAGCAGTTCTTC

clone size: -
D gene: -
V gene: TRBV2
J gene: TRBJ1-1
CDR3 protein: CASSDWGELNTEAFF
CDR3 DNA: TGTGCCAGCAGTGATTGGGGGGAATTGAACACTGAAGCTTTCTTT

clone size: few
D gene: -
V gene: TRBV6-6
J gene: TRBJ1-6
CDR3 protein: CASTLGAGNSPLHF
CDR3 DNA: TGTGCCAGCACGTTGGGGGCCGGTAATTCACCCCTCCACTTT

clone size: -
D gene: -
V gene: TRBV3-1
J gene: TRBJ2-1
CDR3 protein: CASSQEGLRGLPSEQFF
CDR3 DNA: TGTGCCAGCAGCCAAGAGGGTCTTCGGGGCCTGCCATCTGAGCAGTTCTTC

clone size: few
D gene: TRBD1
V gene: TRBV4-1
J gene: TRBJ1-5
CDR3 protein: CASSLGQGPSSNQPQHF
CDR3 DNA: TGCGCCAGCAGCCTTGGACAGGGGCCATCGAGCAATCAGCCCCAGCATTTT

clone size: many
D gene: -
V gene: TRBV25-1
J gene: TRBJ1-2
CDR3 protein: CASSEYRQGEGYTF
CDR3 DNA: TGTGCCAGCAGTGAATATAGGCAGGGAGAGGGCTACACCTTC

clone size: few
D gene: TRBD2
V gene: TRBV6-5
J gene: TRBJ2-1
CDR3 protein: CGLAGASSYNEQFF
CDR3 DNA: TGTGGACTAGCGGGGGCAAGCTCCTACAATGAGCAGTTCTTC

clone size: few
D gene: -
V gene: TRBV12-3/TRBV12-4
J gene: TRBJ2-7
CDR3 protein: CASSVEGNYEQYF
CDR3 DNA: TGTGCCAGCAGTGTAGAGGGTAACTACGAGCAGTACTTC

clone size: -
D gene: -
V gene: TRBV11-2
J gene: TRBJ1-4
CDR3 protein: CASSLVGTTNEKLFF
CDR3 DNA: TGTGCCAGCAGCTTAGTTGGCACAACTAATGAAAAACTGTTTTTT

clone size: many
D gene: TRBD1
V gene: TRBV4-1
J gene: TRBJ2-5
CDR3 protein: CASSATYRGQETQYF
CDR3 DNA: TGCGCCAGCAGCGCTACTTACAGGGGGCAAGAGACCCAGTACTTC

clone size: few
D gene: TRBD1
V gene: TRBV29-1
J gene: TRBJ1-2
CDR3 protein: CSVGSGGAGGYTF
CDR3 DNA: TGCAGCGTCGGATCAGGGGGCGCTGGTGGCTACACCTTC

clone size: -
D gene: -
V gene: TRBV6-5
J gene: TRBJ1-1
CDR3 protein: CASSIRVGETMATEAFF
CDR3 DNA: TGTGCCAGCAGTATTCGGGTAGGGGAAACGATGGCCACTGAAGCTTTCTTT

clone size: -
D gene: -
V gene: TRBV27
J gene: TRBJ1-5
CDR3 protein: CASSPMGFSDQPQHF
CDR3 DNA: TGTGCCAGCAGTCCTATGGGTTTTAGCGATCAGCCCCAGCATTTT

clone size: -
D gene: -
V gene: TRBV6-2/TRBV6-3
J gene: TRBJ2-2
CDR3 protein: CASSGRLGRTNTGELFF
CDR3 DNA: TGTGCCAGCAGTGGAAGGTTAGGGCGCACGAACACCGGGGAGCTGTTTTTT

clone size: -
D gene: TRBD1
V gene: TRBV5-1
J gene: TRBJ2-7
CDR3 protein: CASSSGTDYNEQYF
CDR3 DNA: TGCGCCAGCAGCTCAGGGACAGACTACAATGAGCAGTACTTC

clone size: -
D gene: -
V gene: TRBV2
J gene: TRBJ1-2
CDR3 protein: CARLDPNYGYTF
CDR3 DNA: TGTGCCAGACTGGATCCTAACTATGGCTACACCTTC

clone size: many
D gene: -
V gene: TRBV20-1
J gene: TRBJ2-3
CDR3 protein: CSARAGGNTDTQYF
CDR3 DNA: TGCAGTGCTAGGGCAGGGGGGAACACAGATACGCAGTATTTT

clone size: -
D gene: -
V gene: TRBV4-3
J gene: TRBJ1-1
CDR3 protein: CASSRDGVNTEAFF
CDR3 DNA: TGCGCCAGCAGCCGCGACGGAGTTAACACTGAAGCTTTCTTT

clone size: -
D gene: -
V gene: TRBV9
J gene: TRBJ2-3
CDR3 protein: CASSPRLGRRGTTDTQYF
CDR3 DNA: TGTGCCAGCAGCCCACGATTAGGGCGGAGGGGAACGACAGATACGCAGTATTTT

clone size: -
D gene: -
V gene: TRBV20-1
J gene: TRBJ1-2
CDR3 protein: CSARGTRAGNVVGYTF
CDR3 DNA: TGCAGTGCTAGAGGGACGAGGGCAGGGAATGTGGTTGGCTACACCTTC

clone size: once
D gene: TRBD2
V gene: TRBV7-9
J gene: TRBJ2-5
CDR3 protein: CASSLKRGLNGEQYF
CDR3 DNA: TGTGCCAGCAGCTTAAAGCGGGGACTAAATGGGGAGCAGTACTTC